This T cell receptor (beta chain) was documented in a study of shared clonotypes between healthy human individuals. The CDR3 is made up of 14 amino acids. After removal of 3 bases from V and 3 bases from J, the junction contained 5 bases not matched to a gene. The germline V gene encodes CDR1 SGHRS and CDR2 YFSETQ. Study outcomes and limitations: Some naive CD4 clonotypes, roughly 4.7%, turned up in common across four donors. Generation probabilities were higher for clonotypes shared across all four sorted-subset donors than for unshared ones.

Assay used: immunoSEQ multiplex PCR; TCRdb lists only in-frame clones, some missing. The data contain roughly 2.6 million clones, around 94% of them singletons. CD4+ cells underwent separation, giving CD45RA+ naive and CD45RA-negative memory subsets. This clone showed up just once. The antigen is undetermined. The receptor was isolated from a man younger than 35 in good health. V usage is TRBV5-1 and J usage is TRBJ2-7; the match to TRBD1 covers 8 bases. The sample taken for sequencing was naive CD4+ T cells sorted from blood. The subset is: CD45RA+ positively selected. The CDR3 region has the DNA TGCGCCAGCAGCTCTAGGACAGGGCTCTACGAGCAGTACTTC. It specifies CASSSRTGLYEQYF.